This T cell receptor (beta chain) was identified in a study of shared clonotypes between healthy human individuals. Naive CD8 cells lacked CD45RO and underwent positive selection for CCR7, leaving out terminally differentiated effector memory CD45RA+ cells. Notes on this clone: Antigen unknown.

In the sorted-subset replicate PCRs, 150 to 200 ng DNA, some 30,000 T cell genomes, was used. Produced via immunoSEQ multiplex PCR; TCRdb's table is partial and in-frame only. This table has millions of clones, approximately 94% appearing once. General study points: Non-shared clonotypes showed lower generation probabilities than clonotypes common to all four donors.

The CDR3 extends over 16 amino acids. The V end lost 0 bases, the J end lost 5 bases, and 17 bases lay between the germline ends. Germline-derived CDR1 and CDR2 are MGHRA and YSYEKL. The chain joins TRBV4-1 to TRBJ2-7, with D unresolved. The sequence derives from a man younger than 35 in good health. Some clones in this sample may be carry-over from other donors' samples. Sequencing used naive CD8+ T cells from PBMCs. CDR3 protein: CASSQDTGSALDEQYF. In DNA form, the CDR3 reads TGCGCCAGCAGCCAAGATACCGGCAGCGCCTTGGACGAGCAGTACTTC.